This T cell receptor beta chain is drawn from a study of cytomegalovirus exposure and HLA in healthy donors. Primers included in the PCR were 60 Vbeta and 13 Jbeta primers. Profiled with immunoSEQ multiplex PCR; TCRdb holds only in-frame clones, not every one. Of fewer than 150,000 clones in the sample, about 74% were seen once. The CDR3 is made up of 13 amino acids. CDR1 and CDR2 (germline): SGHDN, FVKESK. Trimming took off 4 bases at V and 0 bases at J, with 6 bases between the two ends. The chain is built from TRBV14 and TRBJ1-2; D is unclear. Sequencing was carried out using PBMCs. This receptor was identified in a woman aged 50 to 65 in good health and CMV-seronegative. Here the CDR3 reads CASSRESNYGYTF. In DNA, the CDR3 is TGTGCCAGCAGCCGGGAGTCTAACTATGGCTACACCTTC.